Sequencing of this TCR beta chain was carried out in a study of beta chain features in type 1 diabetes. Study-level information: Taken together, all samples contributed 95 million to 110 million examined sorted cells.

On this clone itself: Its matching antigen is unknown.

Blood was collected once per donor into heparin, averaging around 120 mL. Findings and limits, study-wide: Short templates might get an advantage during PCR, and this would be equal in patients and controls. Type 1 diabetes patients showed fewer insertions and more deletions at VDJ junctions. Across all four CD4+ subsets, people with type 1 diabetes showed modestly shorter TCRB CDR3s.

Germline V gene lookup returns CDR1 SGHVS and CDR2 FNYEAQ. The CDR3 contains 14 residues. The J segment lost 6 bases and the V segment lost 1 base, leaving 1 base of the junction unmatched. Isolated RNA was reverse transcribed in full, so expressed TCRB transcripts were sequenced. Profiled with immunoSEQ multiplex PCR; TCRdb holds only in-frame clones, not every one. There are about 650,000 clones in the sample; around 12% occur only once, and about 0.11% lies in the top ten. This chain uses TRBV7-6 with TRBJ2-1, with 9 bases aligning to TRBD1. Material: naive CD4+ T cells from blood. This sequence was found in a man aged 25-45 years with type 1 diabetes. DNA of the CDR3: TGTGCCAGCAGCTTAGAGGGACAGGGCAATGAGCAGTTCTTC. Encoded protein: CASSLEGQGNEQFF.